This T cell receptor beta chain was captured by sequencing in a study of CD8 T cells in Susac syndrome. RNA in amounts of 0.5 to 1 ug was reverse transcribed with random hexamers. immunoSEQ multiplex PCR amplified TCR beta CDR3 across 54 Vbeta, 13 Jbeta. Via MiXCR, TCRdb re-called the immunoSEQ multiplex PCR reads, giving one row per CDR3 protein. The sample contains 70,000 to 100,000 distinct CDR3 sequences, just under 95% of which appear only once. Germline V CDR1 and CDR2: SGDLS, YYNGEE. Trimming cost V 4 bases and J 4 bases; bases outside gene matches: 4. CDR3 size: 13 residues. Matched for age and sex, the controls were healthy donors. The CD8+ and CD4+ T cells were isolated magnetically using a negative isolation approach, whereas the TEMRA cells were enriched by FACS.

V is TRBV9 and J is TRBJ1-2, with TRBD1 matching 7 bases. Sample: CD8+ T cells from PBMCs. The receptor was derived from a human donor in good health. DNA for the CDR3: TGTGCCAGCAGCTCCCGGGACAGCTATGGCTACACCTTC. This codes for CASSSRDSYGYTF.